This entry describes one T cell receptor beta chain. These data originate in a study of blood T cell repertoires in COVID-19. Only in-frame clones appear in the TCRdb table, and some are missing; sequencing was by immunoSEQ multiplex PCR. Here the sample spans about 55,000 clones, 75% to 95% being singletons. The sample taken for sequencing was peripheral blood. This TCR was recovered from a human donor with active COVID-19. The donor label of this sample is uncertain.

Here the CDR3 DNA reads TGTGCCAGCTCACTTCTCGGGGGGCGTGATGAGCAGTTCTTC. Its protein product is CASSLLGGRDEQFF. This chain uses TRBV18 with TRBJ2-1; TRBD2 is a possible D gene (7 bases). Between the trimmed V and J ends, which lost 4 bases and 8 bases, there was a span of 15 bases. This CDR3 contains 14 residues. The germline V gene encodes CDR1 KGHSH and CDR2 LQKENI.